What follows are 21 T cell receptor beta chains derived from one specimen sequenced in a study of beta chain features in type 1 diabetes. Of the isolated RNA, all was reverse transcribed, and so the sequenced material was expressed TCRB transcripts. Libraries were prepared by immunoSEQ multiplex PCR; TCRdb keeps only in-frame clonotypes and omits some of them. Of approximately 380,000 clones in the sample, about 14% were seen once. The sequencing sample was made of naive CD4+ T cells from blood. These receptors were obtained from a woman aged 18 to 35 in good health.

This clone was detected only a few times. The chain uses TRBV4-3 and TRBJ2-1; TRBD2 is a possible D gene (6 bases). Deletions cut 0 bases from V and 4 bases from J, with 16 bases between. Germline CDR1 LGHNA, CDR2 YSLEER. This CDR3 region has 17 residues. CDR3 loop: CASSQDMAGRFYNEQFF. As DNA, the CDR3 is TGCGCCAGCAGCCAAGATATGGCGGGACGCTTTTACAATGAGCAGTTCTTC.

This chain links TRBV30 with TRBJ2-5; TRBD2 might be the D (6 bases). This CDR3 spans 13 amino acids. Germline CDR1 and CDR2: GTSNPN and SVGIG (reference sequence). With 2 bases removed from V and 4 bases from J, the gap between germline ends came to 11 bases. CDR3 protein: CAWSSGLLETQYF. The CDR3 DNA sequence: TGTGCCTGGAGTTCGGGACTTCTAGAGACCCAGTACTTC.

The chain has TRBV6-5 and TRBJ2-7; tentative D call: TRBD2 (6 bases). Between the trimmed V and J ends, which lost 4 bases and 2 bases, there was a span of 9 bases. The CDR3 has 13 amino acids. The germline V gene has CDR1 MNHEY and CDR2 SVGAGI. The CDR3 loop is CASSFGLPYEQYF. The CDR3 DNA is TGTGCCAGCAGTTTTGGACTACCCTACGAGCAGTACTTC.

This sequence joins TRBV29-1 and TRBJ2-7, with a tentative D call TRBD1 (6 bases). Trimming removed 0 bases at V and 4 bases at J, with 13 bases between. The CDR3 extends over 14 amino acids. The germline CDR1 and CDR2 sequences are SQVTM and ANQGSEA. The DNA for the CDR3 is TGCAGCGTTGAAGATCTACAGGGTGGGTACGAGCAGTACTTC. Translated: CSVEDLQGGYEQYF.

The chain is built from TRBV9 and TRBJ2-1; 8 bases are a match to TRBD2. The trim removed 0 bases at V and 7 bases at J, leaving 15 bases unmatched. In germline, CDR1 is SGDLS, CDR2 YYNGEE. The CDR3 length is 18 residues. CDR3 amino acids: CASSVADSGARVWNEQFF. The CDR3 nucleotides are TGTGCCAGCAGCGTAGCGGATAGCGGGGCTAGGGTTTGGAATGAGCAGTTCTTC.

This chain joins TRBV5-8 and TRBJ2-1, with 7 positions matching TRBD1. The CDR3 is 14 amino acids. With 4 bases clipped from V and 3 bases from J, the junction kept 4 bases outside the gene matches. Germline loops: CDR1 SGHTS, CDR2 YDEGEE. The DNA for the CDR3 is TGTGCCAGCAGCACCCGGACAGGCTACAATGAGCAGTTCTTC. Protein: CASSTRTGYNEQFF.

The chain is built from TRBV6-6 and TRBJ1-2; a weak D match, TRBD1 (6 bases). The V and J ends lost 2 bases and 6 bases respectively, with 10 bases between them. The germline gives CDR1 MNHNY, CDR2 SVGAGI (reference sequence). The CDR3 runs to 13 residues. The CDR3 here is CASSYVAGDGYTF. The DNA for the CDR3 is TGTGCCAGCAGTTACGTCGCAGGGGATGGCTACACCTTC.

The chain recombines TRBV18 with TRBJ2-7, with 9 bases lining up with TRBD1. With V trimmed by 0 bases and J by 9 bases, 6 bases remained unmatched. Germline V CDR1 and CDR2: KGHSH, LQKENI. The CDR3 covers 14 residues. The CDR3 loop is CASSPPSDRGWQYF. CDR3 coding DNA: TGTGCCAGCTCACCACCTTCAGACAGGGGGTGGCAGTACTTC.

V usage is TRBV25-1 and J usage is TRBJ2-7; 8 nucleotides align to TRBD2. The CDR3 sequence is 15 residues long. The V gene end was trimmed by 3 bases and the J gene end by 3 bases; junction bases not matched to a gene: 7. Germline-derived CDR1 and CDR2 are MGHDK and SYGVNS. The CDR3 sequence: CASSDPAGADYEQYF. The CDR3, as DNA: TGTGCCAGCAGTGACCCAGCGGGGGCGGACTACGAGCAGTACTTC.

Only a few counts were recorded for this clone. The chain recombines TRBV14 with TRBJ2-2; the D is unclear. The length of the CDR3 is 14 residues. Trimming stripped 9 bases from V and 4 bases from J, with 15 bases between. Germline V CDR1 and CDR2: SGHDN, FVKESK. CDR3 in amino acids: CASTSTTVTGELFF. CDR3 sequence (DNA): TGTGCCAGTACTTCCACCACCGTCACCGGGGAGCTGTTTTTT.

This clone was counted a few times. The chain carries TRBV5-4 and TRBJ2-3; no firm D call. Germline V lookup: CDR1 SGHNT, CDR2 YYREEE (reference sequence). The CDR3 runs to 15 residues. The germline V and J ends were trimmed by 0 bases and 2 bases, with 10 bases remaining between them. The CDR3 nucleotides read TGTGCCAGCAGCTTGGCTGCCGGGTTCACAGATACGCAGTATTTT. It encodes CASSLAAGFTDTQYF.

V gene TRBV29-1 combines with J gene TRBJ2-7, with 9 bases identical to TRBD1. The CDR3 totals 16 residues. Trimming took 6 bases from V and 5 from J; bases not matched to a gene: 17. Germline loops: CDR1 SQVTM, CDR2 ANQGSEA. The CDR3 DNA follows: TGCAGCGTCGCCATATGGGACAGGGTAAGAAAAGACGAGCAGTACTTC. Translation: CSVAIWDRVRKDEQYF.

This clone was seen a handful of times. J is TRBJ2-5 and V is TRBV5-4; weak D call: TRBD2 (6 bases). The ends were cut back, 4 bases at V and 3 bases at J, with 16 bases in the middle. Germline V gene lookup returns CDR1 SGHNT and CDR2 YYREEE (reference sequence). The CDR3 runs to 15 residues. CDR3 protein: CASSLGPAGKETQYF. The CDR3 nucleotides are TGTGCCAGCAGCCTGGGACCGGCGGGAAAAGAGACCCAGTACTTC. The variable domain in full, with the rest retrieved from reference TRBV5-4 and TRBJ2-5, is ETGVTQSPTHLIKTRGQQVTLRCSSQSGHNTVSWYQQALGQGPQFIFQYYREEENGRGNFPPRFSGLQFPNYSSELNVNALELDDSALYLCASSLGPAGKETQYFGPGTRLLVL.

This sequence joins TRBV25-1 and TRBJ1-2; 8 bases align to TRBD1. Germline CDR1 reads MGHDK; CDR2 reads SYGVNS. The CDR3 contains 16 residues. V was pared by 4 bases and J by 3 bases, with 10 bases of the junction left unmatched. The CDR3 sequence: CASSAQGASLYYGYTF. The CDR3 bases are TGTGCCAGCAGTGCCCAGGGGGCCTCCTTATACTATGGCTACACCTTC.

This clone occurred once. The genes are TRBV18 and TRBJ1-1; 9 positions match TRBD1. Germline trimming cut 3 bases from V and 5 bases from J; bases unmatched to any gene: 7. The CDR3 contains 15 residues. Germline CDR1 is KGHSH and CDR2 is LQKENI. For the CDR3, the DNA is TGTGCCAGCTCACCCCGGACAGGGGAGACGACTGAAGCTTTCTTT. Amino acids: CASSPRTGETTEAFF.

This clone appeared a few times. The V and J genes are TRBV9 and TRBJ1-2, with 12 bases identical to TRBD1. CDR3 length equals 15 residues. The germline V gene encodes CDR1 SGDLS and CDR2 YYNGEE. The V segment lost 4 bases and the J segment 8 bases; nucleotides outside the gene matches: 9. The CDR3 protein is CASSPEGQGARGYTF. CDR3 coding DNA: TGTGCCAGCAGCCCTGAGGGACAGGGGGCGCGAGGCTACACCTTC.

The chain couples TRBV30 to TRBJ2-7; D may be TRBD1 (7 bases). The germline V gene encodes CDR1 GTSNPN and CDR2 SVGIG (reference sequence). Deletions cut 2 bases from V and 3 bases from J, with 26 bases between. This CDR3 comprises 18 residues. The CDR3 reads CAWSRPGGGGPGIYEQYF. CDR3 DNA: TGTGCCTGGAGTCGCCCTGGAGGAGGGGGCCCGGGAATCTACGAGCAGTACTTC. Looking up the rest from reference TRBV30 and TRBJ2-7 gives the full variable domain: SQTIHQWPATLVQPVGSPLSLECTVEGTSNPNLYWYRQAAGRGLQLLFYSVGIGQISSEVPQNLSASRPQDRQFILSSKKLLLSDSGFYLCAWSRPGGGGPGIYEQYFGPGTRLTVT.

This clone was seen more than once but under ten times. The chain links TRBV29-1 to TRBJ2-5, with a weak D call TRBD1 (5 bases). The length of the CDR3 is 12 residues. V gave up 3 bases and J gave up 1 base, with 6 bases separating them. Germline V gene data show CDR1 as SQVTM and CDR2 as ANQGSEA. The CDR3 is CSVDRAQETQYF. In nucleotides, the CDR3 is TGCAGCGTTGACAGGGCCCAAGAGACCCAGTACTTC.

This clone has more than one count but fewer than ten. The chain employs TRBV29-1 and TRBJ2-1; 7 nucleotides agree with TRBD1. Germline V gene lookup returns CDR1 SQVTM and CDR2 ANQGSEA. V was pared by 1 base and J by 6 bases, with 6 bases of the junction left unmatched. The CDR3 covers 14 residues. The CDR3 sequence: CSVEGTGDFNEQFF. The CDR3 DNA is TGCAGCGTTGAAGGTACAGGGGATTTCAATGAGCAGTTCTTC.

This clone appeared a few times. The chain carries TRBV25-1 and TRBJ2-3, with 9 bases matching TRBD2. Germline CDR1 MGHDK, CDR2 SYGVNS. V lost 4 bases, J lost 0 bases, and 2 bases stayed unmatched. The CDR3 spans 15 residues. The CDR3 reads CASSGTSGSTDTQYF. As DNA, the CDR3 is TGTGCCAGCAGTGGAACTAGCGGGAGCACAGATACGCAGTATTTT.

The J gene is TRBJ2-1, the V gene TRBV7-9; TRBD2 is a possible D gene (7 bases). Trimming removed 1 base from V and 8 bases from J, with 15 bases in between. This CDR3 has 15 amino acids. The germline CDR1 and CDR2 sequences are SEHNR and FQNEAQ (reference sequence). The CDR3 DNA sequence: TGTGCCAGCAGCTTAGGGGGGGGCGGGAGCGATGAGCAGTTCTTC. Translation gives CASSLGGGGSDEQFF. The entire variable domain, with the rest obtained from reference TRBV7-9 and TRBJ2-1, is as follows: DTGVSQNPRHKITKRGQNVTFRCDPISEHNRLYWYRQTLGQGPEFLTYFQNEAQLEKSRLLSDRFSAERPKGSFSTLEIQRTEQGDSAMYLCASSLGGGGSDEQFFGPGTRLTVL.